The present T cell receptor (beta chain) was sequenced within a study of identical twins. General study findings and limits: Twins' surplus sharing was weaker for beta out-of-frame sequences. Memory repertoires showed no such pattern, whereas abundant cord blood beta clonotypes carried fewer insertions.

MiXCR, applied by TCRdb to the 5' RACE reads, yields one record per CDR3 protein. There are approximately 500,000 distinct CDR3 sequences in the sample; 20% to 25% occur only once, and 2.9% lies in the top ten. The germline V gene encodes CDR1 DFQATT and CDR2 SNEGSKA (reference sequence). Trimming took off 1 base at V and 6 bases at J, with 11 bases between the two ends. The CDR3 length is 13 residues. As for this clonotype: Its cognate antigen is unknown.

Separately, the same data were catalogued under a study of T cells expressing NK-cell markers.

The material sequenced was CD4+ T cells sorted from blood. This clonotype was obtained from a woman younger than 30 in good health. This chain joins TRBV20-1 and TRBJ2-3, with D unclear. The CDR3 coding sequence is TGCAGTGCTAGAGTCCCGGCCGTTGATACGCAGTATTTT. Translation: CSARVPAVDTQYF.